This entry concerns a single T cell receptor (beta chain). The data derive from a study of OX40 agonist ivuxolimab in advanced cancers. Background on the study: The eligibility criteria allowed prior anti-PD-1, anti-PD-L1 or anti-CTLA-4 therapy, and 30% to 40% had some.

Trimming stripped 0 bases from V and 5 bases from J, with 16 bases between. The germline V gene has CDR1 LGHNA and CDR2 YSLEER. This CDR3 comprises 16 residues. Method: immunoSEQ multiplex PCR; TCRdb's copy keeps in-frame clones and lacks some. The sample has 40,000 to 55,000 clones, around 90% seen once; the top ten hold around 3.4%. The sample in question was CD4+ or CD8+ T cells sorted from blood, obtained in a trial of the OX40 agonist ivuxolimab. The clonotype originates from an adult with an advanced solid tumor such as melanoma, head and neck, liver or kidney cancer. J is TRBJ1-2 and V is TRBV4-3; the D is unclear. CDR3 in DNA: TGCGCCAGCAGCCAAGATTTAAGGGAGGGCGGTTATGGCTACACCTTC. Encoded protein: CASSQDLREGGYGYTF.